The 25 T cell receptor beta chains reported below all come from one sample, sequenced in a study of human T cells and chemical hapten exposure. A single record per CDR3 protein comes from TCRdb applying MiXCR to the RACE reads. The profile shows 100,000 or so distinct CDR3 sequences, around 34% of them singletons. Stated time point: patch test 3, about 24 weeks after DPC sensitization. The treatment was: therapeutic diphenylcyclopropenone sensitization with weekly scalp DPC. Source: whole blood, taken in connection with sensitization to the hapten diphenylcyclopropenone (DPC). The receptors here all came from a man in his forties with alopecia areata. Some clones in this sample may be carry-over from other donors' samples.

The V and J genes are TRBV14 and TRBJ2-3; perhaps TRBD2 as D (5 bases). Germline V gene sequence: CDR1 SGHDN, CDR2 FVKESK. The CDR3 extends over 18 amino acids. V dropped 4 bases and J dropped 13 bases, with 33 bases sitting between them. CDR3 DNA: TGTGCCAGCAGCCCCTACGCGAGTCTGGGCACGCGCGGGTTGGCGAAGTATTTT. Residues: CASSPYASLGTRGLAKYF.

This chain links TRBV24-1 with TRBJ2-2; 8 nucleotides match TRBD1. This CDR3 contains 15 residues. Trimming cost V 9 bases and J 0 bases; bases outside gene matches: 5. CDR1 KGHDR and CDR2 SFDVKD come from the germline V gene. CDR3 sequence reads: CATGPGQANTGELFF. The CDR3 DNA is TGTGCCACCGGACCGGGACAGGCGAACACCGGGGAGCTGTTTTTT.

As DNA, the CDR3 is TGTGCCAGCAGCTTATGGGACAGGGGTTTTGGTGAGCAGTTCTTC. Protein sequence: CASSLWDRGFGEQFF. The chain couples TRBV7-2 to TRBJ2-1; 10 bases match TRBD1. The germline V gene encodes CDR1 SGHTA and CDR2 FQGNSA. J was trimmed by 9 bases and V by 2 bases; bases with no gene match: 7. CDR3 length: 15 amino acids.

This clonotype was counted between two and nine times. This chain links TRBV10-3 with TRBJ2-3; 7 bases line up with TRBD2. Germline CDR1 ENHRY, CDR2 SYGVKD. The CDR3 contains 15 residues. V was clipped by 2 bases and J by 8 bases; unmatched bases: 10. As DNA, the CDR3 is TGTGCCATCAGTGAGGCACTGGGGGAGGGAGCTACGCAGTATTTT. This gives the protein CAISEALGEGATQYF.

V usage is TRBV12-3 or TRBV12-4 and J usage is TRBJ1-2, with 7 bases identical to TRBD1. The J segment lost 3 bases and the V segment lost 5 bases, leaving 3 bases of the junction unmatched. There are 13 residues in the CDR3. In DNA form, the CDR3 reads TGTGCCAGCAGTGCCGGGACAGACTATGGCTACACCTTC. This codes for CASSAGTDYGYTF.

V usage is TRBV7-3 and J usage is TRBJ1-2; D perhaps matches TRBD1 (6 bases). The CDR3 totals 15 residues. Germline CDR1 SGHTA, CDR2 FQGTGA. Between the trimmed V and J ends, which lost 5 bases and 4 bases, there was a span of 17 bases. This CDR3 reads CASSPDGGRLYGYTF. CDR3 DNA: TGTGCCAGCAGCCCTGACGGGGGCCGGCTCTATGGCTACACCTTC.

The chain combines TRBV29-1 with TRBJ2-1, with D hard to call. The length of the CDR3 is 11 residues. V lost 4 bases, J lost 14 bases, and 15 bases lay in between. The germline CDR1 and CDR2 sequences are SQVTM and ANQGSEA. CDR3 nucleotides: TGCAGCGTTGGATTACCCGGGCATGAGTTCTTC. Amino acid sequence: CSVGLPGHEFF.

At least ten counts were recorded for this clonotype. The V gene is TRBV28, the J gene TRBJ2-5; a possible D gene is TRBD1 (5 bases). The germline V gene has CDR1 MDHEN and CDR2 SYDVKM. CDR3 length: 13 amino acids. Trimming cost V 7 bases and J 1 base, with 10 bases left between them. The CDR3 sequence is CASTPTVQETQYF. CDR3 bases: TGTGCCAGCACCCCGACAGTCCAAGAGACCCAGTACTTC. Drawing the rest from reference TRBV28 and TRBJ2-5, the complete variable domain is DVKVTQSSRYLVKRTGEKVFLECVQDMDHENMFWYRQDPGLGLRLIYFSYDVKMKEKGDIPEGYSVSREKKERFSLILESASTNQTSMYLCASTPTVQETQYFGPGTRLLVL.

The rearrangement uses TRBV29-1 and TRBJ2-3; perhaps TRBD2 as D (5 bases). The CDR3 is 10 residues long. Germline V gene data show CDR1 as SQVTM and CDR2 as ANQGSEA. The DNA for the CDR3 is TGCGGTGGGAGAACAGATACGCAGTATTTT. Translation: CGGRTDTQYF.

In its sample, this clonotype was seen a few times. The J gene is TRBJ1-1, the V gene TRBV12-3 or TRBV12-4; 8 bases fit TRBD1. J gave up 4 bases and V 5 bases, and 9 bases lay outside the gene matches. CDR3 size: 15 residues. The CDR3 sequence is CASSARKTGGTEAFF. CDR3 nucleotides: TGTGCCAGCAGTGCTCGTAAAACAGGGGGCACTGAAGCTTTCTTT.

V usage is TRBV7-2 and J usage is TRBJ2-3; 9 bases match TRBD2. The CDR3 covers 15 residues. The J segment lost 4 bases and the V segment lost 5 bases, leaving 7 bases of the junction unmatched. Germline CDR1 SGHTA, CDR2 FQGNSA. CDR3 region: CASSSSGSRADTQYF. The CDR3 nucleotides read TGTGCCAGCAGCAGTAGCGGGAGCAGAGCAGATACGCAGTATTTT.

This chain uses TRBV14 with TRBJ2-2; D perhaps matches TRBD1 (5 bases). Germline loops: CDR1 SGHDN, CDR2 FVKESK. V gave up 4 bases and J gave up 1 base, with 13 bases separating them. This CDR3 is built from 16 residues. Here the CDR3 DNA reads TGTGCCAGCAGCCCTATAACCGGACAGAACACCGGGGAGCTGTTTTTT. This translates into CASSPITGQNTGELFF. Based on the CDR3 plus reference TRBV14 and TRBJ2-2, the full variable domain is EAGVTQFPSHSVIEKGQTVTLRCDPISGHDNLYWYRRVMGKEIKFLLHFVKESKQDESGMPNNRFLAERTGGTYSTLKVQPAELEDSGVYFCASSPITGQNTGELFFGEGSRLTVL.

J is TRBJ1-4 and V is TRBV6-5, with D perhaps matching TRBD1 (5 bases). The germline V gene encodes CDR1 MNHEY and CDR2 SVGAGI. CDR3 size: 15 residues. V was cut by 0 bases and J by 2 bases, with 7 bases left in between. CDR3 protein: CASSYSRATNEKLFF. The CDR3 DNA reads as TGTGCCAGCAGTTACTCCAGGGCGACTAATGAAAAACTGTTTTTT.

In its sample, this clonotype was seen a few times. The J gene is TRBJ2-1, the V gene TRBV4-2; possible D gene TRBD2, 5 bases. The V end lost 3 bases, the J end lost 6 bases, and 12 bases lay between the germline ends. The CDR3 extends over 14 amino acids. CDR1 is LGHNA and CDR2 is YNFKEQ in the germline V gene. CDR3 in amino acids: CASSHSEAPNEQFF. The CDR3 bases are TGTGCCAGCAGCCATAGCGAGGCTCCCAATGAGCAGTTCTTC.

This clonotype was seen more than once but under ten times. CDR3 in amino acids: CASKAEVNEQFF. The CDR3 coding sequence is TGTGCCAGCAAAGCGGAGGTCAATGAGCAGTTCTTC. This chain uses TRBV6-2 or TRBV6-3 with TRBJ2-1, with TRBD2 as a possible D gene (5 bases). CDR1 and CDR2 (germline): MNHEY, SVGEGT. This CDR3 spans 12 amino acids. V was clipped by 7 bases and J by 6 bases, with 10 bases between them.

This clonotype was picked up a small number of times. The chain employs TRBV6-1 and TRBJ2-7; 8 bases line up with TRBD1. The length of the CDR3 is 14 residues. V lost 2 bases, J lost 2 bases, and 2 bases stayed unmatched. CDR1 MNHNS and CDR2 SASEGT come from the germline V gene. CDR3 bases: TGTGCCAGCAGTGAATCGGGACAGGCCTACGAGCAGTACGTC. Its protein product is CASSESGQAYEQYV.

The V and J genes are TRBV20-1 and TRBJ2-3; D ambiguous. V was shortened by 3 bases and J by 3 bases, with 13 bases between the two germline ends. CDR1 and CDR2 (germline): DFQATT, SNEGSKA (reference sequence). The CDR3 loop spans 14 amino acids. CDR3 DNA sequence: TGCAGTGCTAGCTATTTAGCCGGTACAGATACGCAGTATTTT. It specifies CSASYLAGTDTQYF.

This chain connects TRBV9 to TRBJ2-3; D uncertain. CDR3 size: 13 residues. Trimming took 0 bases from V and 4 from J, leaving 6 bases between them. Looked up from germline, CDR1 is SGDLS and CDR2 is YYNGEE. CDR3 coding DNA: TGTGCCAGCAGCGTAGACCTGGCAGATACGCAGTATTTT. Protein product: CASSVDLADTQYF.

CDR3 region: CASSRPGRGETQYF. DNA for the CDR3: TGTGCCAGCAGCCGTCCCGGCAGGGGGGAGACCCAGTACTTC. The rearrangement joins TRBV7-9 to TRBJ2-5; 7 bases line up with TRBD1. Trimming cost V 5 bases and J 5 bases; bases outside gene matches: 8. Germline CDR1 and CDR2: SEHNR and FQNEAQ (reference sequence). The length of the CDR3 is 14 residues.

This clonotype showed up many times. This chain connects TRBV28 to TRBJ1-1, with TRBD1 as a possible D gene (5 bases). The CDR3 has 13 amino acids. Germline CDR1 MDHEN, CDR2 SYDVKM. V gave up 8 bases and J gave up 6 bases, with 16 bases separating them. CDR3 DNA sequence: TGTGCCAGCTCTGACCGGAGGGGCCCTGAAGCTTTCTTT. Amino acid sequence: CASSDRRGPEAFF.

The rearrangement links TRBV5-1 to TRBJ1-1; possible D gene TRBD1, 6 bases. Germline V CDR1 and CDR2: SGHRS, YFSETQ. V lost 2 bases and J 3 bases, leaving 11 bases between the germline ends. The CDR3 is 14 residues long. The CDR3 loop is CASSLGGGYTEAFF. In DNA form, the CDR3 reads TGCGCCAGCAGCTTAGGAGGGGGTTACACTGAAGCTTTCTTT.

The V call is TRBV6-6, the J call TRBJ2-3; D might be TRBD1 (5 bases). Trimming left V 1 base short and J 4 bases short, with 12 bases between. Germline V gives CDR1 MNHNY, CDR2 SVGAGI (reference sequence). The CDR3 runs 15 residues. The CDR3 nucleotides read TGTGCCAGCAGTTACTATTCGACAGACGCAGATACGCAGTATTTT. The encoded protein is CASSYYSTDADTQYF.

This clonotype was seen more than once but under ten times. The chain uses TRBV4-2 and TRBJ2-2, with D uncertain. Looked up from germline, CDR1 is LGHNA and CDR2 is YNFKEQ. This CDR3 has 18 residues. Deletions cut 1 base from V and 5 bases from J, with 20 bases between. The CDR3 DNA follows: TGTGCCAGCAGCCAAGGGGTCCTAGGGCCGCGTGGAACCGGGGAGCTGTTTTTT. Amino acid sequence: CASSQGVLGPRGTGELFF.

The V gene is TRBV6-5, the J gene TRBJ2-2, with unresolved D. CDR1 and CDR2 from the germline V gene are MNHEY and SVGAGI. This CDR3 has 13 residues. V lost 11 bases, J lost 0 bases, and 10 bases lay in between. The CDR3 region is CAVETANTGELFF. CDR3 sequence (DNA): TGTGCCGTAGAAACGGCGAACACCGGGGAGCTGTTTTTT.

The chain employs TRBV7-9 and TRBJ2-2; possibly TRBD2 for D (5 bases). Germline CDR1 is SEHNR and CDR2 is FQNEAQ (reference sequence). The V gene lost 5 bases and the J gene lost 9 bases, with 7 bases spanning the gap. The CDR3 totals 11 residues. In DNA, the CDR3 is TGTGCCAGCAGCCGCGGGTGGGAGCTGTTTTTT. Translating gives CASSRGWELFF.